These 28 T cell receptor beta chains were sequenced from one sample in a study of vaccination and CD4 T cells after COVID-19. Indicated time point: late sampling 161 to 241 days after vaccination in a few convalescent patients. Each CDR3 protein gets one entry after TCRdb re-called the PCR reads with MiXCR. The sample holds 35,000 to 45,000 distinct CDR3 sequences, 35% to 40% seen once. Material: CD4+ T cells from blood, obtained about 7 months after SARS-CoV-2 vaccination. The receptors were sampled from a human donor who had recovered from COVID-19.

The genes are TRBV28 and TRBJ2-4; no firm D call. Trimming removed 4 bases at V and 0 bases at J, with 19 bases between. This CDR3 contains 18 residues. Germline V gene sequence: CDR1 MDHEN, CDR2 SYDVKM. In DNA form, the CDR3 reads TGTGCCAGCAGTTCCGGGCCCAGCCCGGCTTTAGCCAAAAACATTCAGTACTTC. Its translation: CASSSGPSPALAKNIQYF.

The J gene is TRBJ1-1, the V gene TRBV12-3 or TRBV12-4, with D hard to call. The CDR3 is 13 residues long. The germline V and J ends were trimmed by 5 bases and 3 bases, with 10 bases remaining between them. CDR3 in DNA: TGTGCCAGCAGTCAACGGGAGGACACTGAAGCTTTCTTT. Encoded protein: CASSQREDTEAFF.

This chain connects TRBV5-5 to TRBJ1-6; no clear D gene. The CDR3 covers 15 residues. The ends were cut back, 0 bases at V and 5 bases at J, with 9 bases in the middle. The germline V gene encodes CDR1 SGHKS and CDR2 YYEKEE (reference sequence). In DNA form, the CDR3 reads TGTGCCAGCAGCTTGGCCCGGACGAATAATTCACCCCTCCACTTT. It codes for CASSLARTNNSPLHF.

The chain couples TRBV6-1 to TRBJ1-2, with a weak D call TRBD1 (5 bases). The V gene's germline CDR1 is MNHNS and CDR2 SASEGT. The CDR3 is 13 amino acids. V lost 7 bases to trimming and J lost 3 bases, with 12 bases between them. For the CDR3, the DNA is TGTGCCAGCACACTTCGGGGACACTATGGCTACACCTTC. This translates into CASTLRGHYGYTF.

This clonotype occurred a few times. The J gene is TRBJ2-5, the V gene TRBV7-9, with 7 bases identical to TRBD2. Germline loops: CDR1 SEHNR, CDR2 FQNEAQ (reference sequence). The trim removed 5 bases at V and 1 base at J, leaving 4 bases unmatched. CDR3 length: 14 amino acids. The CDR3 here is CASSQTSAQETQYF. The DNA of the CDR3 is TGTGCCAGCAGCCAAACTAGCGCCCAAGAGACCCAGTACTTC.

The V gene is TRBV28, the J gene TRBJ2-1; TRBD2 matches at 8 bases. Looked up from germline, CDR1 is MDHEN and CDR2 is SYDVKM. The CDR3 is 16 amino acids. V gave up 4 bases and J gave up 5 bases; unmatched junction bases: 10. For the CDR3, the DNA is TGTGCCAGCAGTTGGATAACTCTCGGGAGGGACAATGAGCAGTTCTTC. Its translation is CASSWITLGRDNEQFF.

This sequence joins TRBV28 and TRBJ2-7; no firm D call. The CDR3 totals 14 residues. V dropped 2 bases and J dropped 0 bases, with 8 bases sitting between them. Germline values: CDR1 MDHEN, CDR2 SYDVKM. Here the CDR3 reads CASSLPAGSYEQYF. DNA for the CDR3: TGTGCCAGCAGTTTACCCGCTGGCTCCTACGAGCAGTACTTC.

This clonotype showed up just a few times. The chain carries TRBV24-1 and TRBJ2-3; 12 bases line up with TRBD2. The CDR3 runs to 17 residues. V shed 4 bases and J 5 bases; nucleotides not matched to a gene: 9. Per the germline V gene, CDR1 is KGHDR and CDR2 is SFDVKD. The CDR3 DNA follows: TGTGCCACCAGTGACCCAGCTAGCGGGAGGGCCGTAGATACGCAGTATTTT. It is translated as CATSDPASGRAVDTQYF.

Concerning this clonotype itself: It is likely a read error, because the conserved phenylalanine at the end of the CDR3 is missing. The V and J genes are TRBV6-1 and TRBJ2-1; D is ambiguous. The CDR3 is 15 residues long. Germline values: CDR1 MNHNS, CDR2 SASEGT. V was cut by 7 bases and J by 8 bases, with 21 bases left in between. CDR3 nucleotides: TGTGCCAGCAACAGAGAGACCCTAAGTAGGGATGAGCAGTTCTCC. Translation gives CASNRETLSRDEQFS.

This clonotype was seen a few times. The genes are TRBV28 and TRBJ1-5, with D unresolved. Trimming stripped 2 bases from V and 2 bases from J, with 10 bases between. CDR1 MDHEN and CDR2 SYDVKM come from the germline V gene. The CDR3 totals 15 residues. The CDR3 nucleotides are TGTGCCAGCAGTTTAAGGGAGTACGGCAATCAGCCCCAGCATTTT. It specifies CASSLREYGNQPQHF.

To note about this clonotype: This clone may be a read error of a much larger clone one base away. This rearrangement joins TRBV11-2 to TRBJ2-7, with D perhaps matching TRBD1 or TRBD2 (6 bases each). Germline CDR1 is SGHAT and CDR2 is FQNNGV. This CDR3 spans 13 amino acids. Trimming stripped 4 bases from V and 4 bases from J, with 11 bases between. CDR3 nucleotides: TGTGCCAGCAGCTGGGGGGCAGGTTACGAGCAGTACTTC. Translating it yields CASSWGAGYEQYF.

The rearrangement joins TRBV5-4 to TRBJ2-5; 10 bases agree with TRBD1. The germline CDR1 and CDR2 sequences are SGHNT and YYREEE (reference sequence). With V trimmed by 4 bases and J by 5 bases, 2 bases remained unmatched. The CDR3 runs 13 residues. In nucleotides, the CDR3 is TGTGCCAGCAGCCCGGGACAGGGGGAGACCCAGTACTTC. Encoded protein: CASSPGQGETQYF.

The chain employs TRBV28 and TRBJ2-7; possibly TRBD2 for D (6 bases). CDR3 length: 13 residues. Between the trimmed V and J ends, which lost 5 bases and 4 bases, there was a span of 12 bases. Germline CDR1 is MDHEN and CDR2 is SYDVKM. The CDR3 DNA reads as TGTGCCAGCAGTGCCGGGACTCTTTACGAGCAGTACTTC. Protein sequence: CASSAGTLYEQYF.

This clonotype was counted only a few times. This sequence joins TRBV28 and TRBJ2-7; TRBD2 matches 13 bases. Germline CDR1 is MDHEN and CDR2 is SYDVKM. The J segment lost 3 bases and the V segment lost 7 bases, leaving 12 bases of the junction unmatched. The CDR3 has 17 residues. The CDR3 DNA is TGTGCCAGCACCCCCTCCGGGACTAGCGGGAACGTCTACGAGCAGTACTTC. Translated: CASTPSGTSGNVYEQYF.

The chain has TRBV6-6 and TRBJ2-5; 8 nucleotides match TRBD1. The V gene end was trimmed by 7 bases and the J gene end by 4 bases; junction bases not matched to a gene: 8. The CDR3 spans 14 residues. Germline-derived CDR1 and CDR2 are MNHNY and SVGAGI (reference sequence). CDR3 DNA sequence: TGTGCCAGCAATCAGGGGGCGTGGGGAGAGACCCAGTACTTC. Translation gives CASNQGAWGETQYF.

V gene TRBV28 combines with J gene TRBJ2-3, with 15 bases identical to TRBD2. The CDR3 runs to 19 residues. Germline V lookup: CDR1 MDHEN, CDR2 SYDVKM. Trimming took 4 bases from V and 5 from J; bases not matched to a gene: 13. The CDR3 protein is CASSSWTSGRAGPGDTQYF. The CDR3 bases are TGTGCCAGCAGTTCCTGGACTAGCGGGAGGGCGGGGCCCGGAGATACGCAGTATTTT.

V and J are TRBV5-4 and TRBJ2-3; 11 bases are shared with TRBD2. Germline trimming cut 2 bases from V and 4 bases from J; bases unmatched to any gene: 0. Germline V gene lookup returns CDR1 SGHNT and CDR2 YYREEE (reference sequence). The CDR3 is 14 residues long. The DNA for the CDR3 is TGTGCCAGCAGCTTACTAGCGGGAGCAGATACGCAGTATTTT. Protein sequence: CASSLLAGADTQYF. The variable domain in full, completed from reference TRBV5-4 and TRBJ2-3, reads ETGVTQSPTHLIKTRGQQVTLRCSSQSGHNTVSWYQQALGQGPQFIFQYYREEENGRGNFPPRFSGLQFPNYSSELNVNALELDDSALYLCASSLLAGADTQYFGPGTRLTVL.

This clonotype was seen a few times. The V and J genes are TRBV5-4 and TRBJ2-1; no firm D call. Germline-derived CDR1 and CDR2 are SGHNT and YYREEE (reference sequence). V dropped 0 bases and J dropped 7 bases, with 5 bases sitting between them. This CDR3 region has 12 residues. The CDR3 DNA reads as TGTGCCAGCAGCTTGGGAAATAATGAGCAGTTCTTC. Its translation: CASSLGNNEQFF.

In this sample, this clonotype turned up a few times. V is TRBV6-1 and J is TRBJ2-5; TRBD2 matches 12 bases. Trimming took 5 bases from V and 4 from J; bases not matched to a gene: 2. Germline V gene sequence: CDR1 MNHNS, CDR2 SASEGT. The CDR3 contains 14 residues. The CDR3 is CASSTGLAGETQYF. In nucleotides, the CDR3 is TGTGCCAGCAGTACGGGACTAGCGGGAGAGACCCAGTACTTC.

The chain links TRBV7-6 to TRBJ2-7, with no clear D. With 6 bases removed from V and 4 bases from J, the gap between germline ends came to 19 bases. Germline CDR1 SGHVS, CDR2 FNYEAQ. The CDR3 extends over 15 amino acids. The CDR3 DNA follows: TGTGCCAGCAGTCCGCTGGAGCGACCTGATTACGAGCAGTACTTC. Translation gives CASSPLERPDYEQYF.

CDR3 DNA: TGTGCCAGCAGCCTAGTAGGGGCAACCAATCAGCCCCAGCATTTT. As protein: CASSLVGATNQPQHF. The gene calls are TRBV7-8 and TRBJ1-5; D may be TRBD1 (5 bases). The CDR3 runs to 15 residues. The V and J ends lost 5 bases and 3 bases respectively, with 14 bases between them. CDR1 is SGHVS and CDR2 is FQNEAQ in the germline V gene. The variable domain in full, with the rest retrieved from reference TRBV7-8 and TRBJ1-5, is GAGVSQSPRYKVAKRGQDVALRCDPISGHVSLFWYQQALGQGPEFLTYFQNEAQLDKSGLPSDRFFAERPEGSVSTLKIQRTQQEDSAVYLCASSLVGATNQPQHFGDGTRLSIL.

The V gene is TRBV7-2, the J gene TRBJ2-7; a weak D match, TRBD2 (6 bases). Germline lookup yields CDR1 SGHTA and CDR2 FQGNSA. Trimming left V 5 bases short and J 4 bases short, with 18 bases between. The CDR3 has 15 amino acids. The CDR3 DNA reads TGTGCCAGCAGCCGTTCTGCCGGGAGTGGATACGAGCAGTACTTC. It codes for CASSRSAGSGYEQYF.

V is TRBV21-1 and J is TRBJ2-7; the D segment call TRBD1 is taken from the table without a DNA check. TRBV21-1 constitutes a pseudogene. This CDR3 contains 17 residues. CDR3 DNA sequence: TGTGCCAGCAGCAATACGTTTGTAGAGGGACAGATATACGAGCAGTACTTC. It specifies CASSNTFVEGQIYEQYF.

This clonotype was seen only a few times. The rearrangement uses TRBV25-1 and TRBJ1-6; D is unresolved. V dropped 1 base and J dropped 7 bases, with 5 bases sitting between them. Germline CDR1 reads MGHDK; CDR2 reads SYGVNS. The CDR3 contains 13 residues. CDR3 nucleotides: TGTGCCAGCAGTGAATTCGGAAATTCACCCCTCCACTTT. Protein product: CASSEFGNSPLHF.

The chain has TRBV6-4 and TRBJ2-2; 7 positions match TRBD2. CDR3 size: 15 residues. After removal of 0 bases from V and 4 bases from J, the junction contained 2 bases not matched to a gene. CDR1 is MRHNA, CDR2 SNTAGT, per germline. CDR3 loop: CASSDSREGTGELFF. The CDR3 DNA is TGTGCCAGCAGTGACTCGAGGGAGGGCACCGGGGAGCTGTTTTTT.

This clonotype was detected a few times. The CDR3 nucleotides read TGTGCCAGCAGTTACTCGGCGGGAGGTGTGGATGAGCAGTTCTTC. Protein sequence: CASSYSAGGVDEQFF. The chain recombines TRBV6-2 or TRBV6-3 with TRBJ2-1; 8 bases align to TRBD2. The CDR3 runs 15 residues. V gave up 0 bases and J gave up 8 bases; unmatched junction bases: 6. Germline assignment: CDR1 MNHEY and CDR2 SVGEGT.

The chain is built from TRBV7-3 and TRBJ2-1, with D perhaps TRBD1 (5 bases). This CDR3 has 13 amino acids. Germline-derived CDR1 and CDR2 are SGHTA and FQGTGA. V shed 4 bases and J shed 10 bases, with 14 bases lying between them. The CDR3: CASSSLQGSEQFF. The CDR3 DNA is TGTGCCAGCAGCTCGCTCCAGGGTTCGGAGCAGTTCTTC.

This clonotype has just a few counts. For the CDR3, the DNA is TGTGCCAGCAGCTTAGGGGGATGGACCTACAATGAGCAGTTCTTC. Its translation is CASSLGGWTYNEQFF. The V call is TRBV11-3, the J call TRBJ2-1; D is undetermined. Between the trimmed V and J ends, which lost 1 base and 2 bases, there was a span of 9 bases. The CDR3 is 15 amino acids. Germline assignment: CDR1 SGHNT and CDR2 YENEEA.